Sequencing of this TCR beta chain was carried out in a study of cytomegalovirus exposure and HLA in healthy donors. General observations from the study: The study labeled 150 or so TCR beta chains cytomegalovirus-associated.

Regarding this clone: Its antigen is undetermined.

The PCR made use of 60 Vbeta and 13 Jbeta primers. Profiled with immunoSEQ multiplex PCR; TCRdb holds only in-frame clones, not every one. The repertoire table contains under 200,000 clones. Germline V gives CDR1 MNHEY, CDR2 SVGAGI. V lost 2 bases to trimming and J lost 6 bases, with 16 bases between them. The length of the CDR3 is 16 residues. The sequenced sample was PBMCs. J is TRBJ2-2 and V is TRBV6-5; a possible D gene is TRBD2 (5 bases). This TCR was sampled from a young man in good health and CMV-seronegative. The CDR3 bases are TGTGCCAGCAGTTACATCGGAGGACTCGGGGCCGGGGAGCTGTTTTTT. It specifies CASSYIGGLGAGELFF.